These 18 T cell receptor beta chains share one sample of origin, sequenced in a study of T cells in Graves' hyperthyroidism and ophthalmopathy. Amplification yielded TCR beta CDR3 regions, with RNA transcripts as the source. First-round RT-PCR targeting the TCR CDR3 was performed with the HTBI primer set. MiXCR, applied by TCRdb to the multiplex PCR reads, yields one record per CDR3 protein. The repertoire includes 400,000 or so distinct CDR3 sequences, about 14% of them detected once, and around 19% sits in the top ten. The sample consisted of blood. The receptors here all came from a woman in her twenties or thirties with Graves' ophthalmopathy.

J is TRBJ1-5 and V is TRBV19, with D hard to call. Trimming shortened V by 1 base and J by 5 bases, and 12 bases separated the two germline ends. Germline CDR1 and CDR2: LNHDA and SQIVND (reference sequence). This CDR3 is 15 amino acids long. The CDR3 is CASSIGVPGYQPQHF. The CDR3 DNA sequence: TGTGCCAGTAGTATAGGGGTTCCGGGCTATCAGCCCCAGCATTTT.

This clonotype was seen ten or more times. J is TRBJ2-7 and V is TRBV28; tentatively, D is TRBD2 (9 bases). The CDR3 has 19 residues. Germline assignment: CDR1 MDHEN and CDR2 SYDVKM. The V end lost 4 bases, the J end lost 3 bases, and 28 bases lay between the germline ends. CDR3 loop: CASSSPGGVSSGGLYEQYF. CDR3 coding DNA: TGTGCCAGCAGTTCCCCAGGGGGCGTTTCGAGCGGGGGGCTCTACGAGCAGTACTTC.

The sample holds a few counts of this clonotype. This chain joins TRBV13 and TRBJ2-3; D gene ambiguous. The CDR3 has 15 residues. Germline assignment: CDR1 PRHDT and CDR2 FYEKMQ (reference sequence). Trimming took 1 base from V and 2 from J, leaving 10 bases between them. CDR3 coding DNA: TGTGCCAGCAGCTTAGTTTCGGCCCACACAGATACGCAGTATTTT. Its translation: CASSLVSAHTDTQYF.

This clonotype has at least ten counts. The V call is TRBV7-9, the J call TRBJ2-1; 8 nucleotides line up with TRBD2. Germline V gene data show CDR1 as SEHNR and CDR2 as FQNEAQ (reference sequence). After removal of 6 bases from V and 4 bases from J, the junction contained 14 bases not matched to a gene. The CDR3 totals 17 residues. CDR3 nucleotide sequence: TGTGCCAGCAGTTCTAGCAGCGGGGGACCTTTATACAATGAGCAGTTCTTC. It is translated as CASSSSSGGPLYNEQFF.

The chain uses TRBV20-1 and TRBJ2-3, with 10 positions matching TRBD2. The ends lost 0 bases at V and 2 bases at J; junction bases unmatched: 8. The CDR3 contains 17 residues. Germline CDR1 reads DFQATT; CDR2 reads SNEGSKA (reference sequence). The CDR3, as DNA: TGCAGTGCTAGAGATTTAGCGGGGGGACCAGACACAGATACGCAGTATTTT. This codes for CSARDLAGGPDTDTQYF.

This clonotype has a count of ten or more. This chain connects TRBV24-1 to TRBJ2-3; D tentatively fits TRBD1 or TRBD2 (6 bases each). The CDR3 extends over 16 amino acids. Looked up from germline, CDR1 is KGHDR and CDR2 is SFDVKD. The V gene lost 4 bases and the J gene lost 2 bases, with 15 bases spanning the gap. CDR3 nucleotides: TGTGCCACCAGTGACGGGGGCAGACTATACACAGATACGCAGTATTTT. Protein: CATSDGGRLYTDTQYF.

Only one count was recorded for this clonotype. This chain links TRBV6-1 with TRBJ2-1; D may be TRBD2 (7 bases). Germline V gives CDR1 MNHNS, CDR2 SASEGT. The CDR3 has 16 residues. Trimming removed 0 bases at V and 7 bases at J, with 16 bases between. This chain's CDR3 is CASSEAGGPVKNEQFF. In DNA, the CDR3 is TGTGCCAGCAGTGAAGCGGGGGGGCCGGTTAAAAATGAGCAGTTCTTC.

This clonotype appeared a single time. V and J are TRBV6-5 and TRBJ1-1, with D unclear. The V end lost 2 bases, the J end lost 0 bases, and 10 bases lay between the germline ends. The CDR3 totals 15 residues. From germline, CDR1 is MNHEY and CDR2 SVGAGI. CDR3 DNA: TGTGCCAGCAGTTACGATGGTGTCGTGAACACTGAAGCTTTCTTT. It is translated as CASSYDGVVNTEAFF.

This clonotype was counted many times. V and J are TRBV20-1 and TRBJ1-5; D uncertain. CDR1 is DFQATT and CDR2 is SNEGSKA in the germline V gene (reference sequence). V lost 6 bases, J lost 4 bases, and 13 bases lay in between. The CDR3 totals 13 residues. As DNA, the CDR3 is TGCAGTGCCCCGTTACCTGGGAATCAGCCCCAGCATTTT. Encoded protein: CSAPLPGNQPQHF.

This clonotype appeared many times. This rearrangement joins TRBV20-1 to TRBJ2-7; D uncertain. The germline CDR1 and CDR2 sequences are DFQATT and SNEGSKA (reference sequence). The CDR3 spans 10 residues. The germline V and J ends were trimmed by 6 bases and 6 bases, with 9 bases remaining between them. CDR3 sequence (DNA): TGCAGTGCCCAGGTTGGCGAGCAGTACTTC. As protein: CSAQVGEQYF.

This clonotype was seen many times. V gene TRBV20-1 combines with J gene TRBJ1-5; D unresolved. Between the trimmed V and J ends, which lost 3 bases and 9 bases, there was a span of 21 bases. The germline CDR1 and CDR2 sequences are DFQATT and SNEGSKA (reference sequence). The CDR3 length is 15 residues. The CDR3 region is CSASPDSSVIGPQHF. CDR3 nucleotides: TGCAGTGCTAGTCCGGATTCTAGTGTGATCGGGCCCCAGCATTTT.

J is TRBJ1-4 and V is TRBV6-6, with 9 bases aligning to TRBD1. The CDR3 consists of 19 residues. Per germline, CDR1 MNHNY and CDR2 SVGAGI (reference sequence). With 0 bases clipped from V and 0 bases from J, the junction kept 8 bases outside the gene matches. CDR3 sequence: CASSYSGGGQGATNEKLFF. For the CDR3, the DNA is TGTGCCAGCAGTTACTCGGGGGGGGGACAGGGCGCAACTAATGAAAAACTGTTTTTT.

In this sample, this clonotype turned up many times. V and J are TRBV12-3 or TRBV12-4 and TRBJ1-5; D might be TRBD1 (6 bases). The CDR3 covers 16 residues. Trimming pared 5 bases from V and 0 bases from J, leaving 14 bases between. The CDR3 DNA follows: TGTGCCAGCAGTCCCTCGGGGGGCATTAGCAATCAGCCCCAGCATTTT. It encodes CASSPSGGISNQPQHF.

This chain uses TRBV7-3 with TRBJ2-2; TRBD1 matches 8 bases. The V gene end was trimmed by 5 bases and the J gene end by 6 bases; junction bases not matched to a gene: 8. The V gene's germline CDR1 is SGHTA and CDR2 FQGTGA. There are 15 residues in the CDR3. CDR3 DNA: TGTGCCAGCAGCCTCGGACAGGGAAAGGCCGGGGAGCTGTTTTTT. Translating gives CASSLGQGKAGELFF.

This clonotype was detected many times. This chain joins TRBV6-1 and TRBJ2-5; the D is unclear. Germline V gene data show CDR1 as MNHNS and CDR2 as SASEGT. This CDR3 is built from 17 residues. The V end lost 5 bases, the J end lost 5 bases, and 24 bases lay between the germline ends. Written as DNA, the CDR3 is TGTGCCAGCAGTAACGATCGAGCTCTAAGGGTACGGGAGACCCAGTACTTC. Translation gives CASSNDRALRVRETQYF.

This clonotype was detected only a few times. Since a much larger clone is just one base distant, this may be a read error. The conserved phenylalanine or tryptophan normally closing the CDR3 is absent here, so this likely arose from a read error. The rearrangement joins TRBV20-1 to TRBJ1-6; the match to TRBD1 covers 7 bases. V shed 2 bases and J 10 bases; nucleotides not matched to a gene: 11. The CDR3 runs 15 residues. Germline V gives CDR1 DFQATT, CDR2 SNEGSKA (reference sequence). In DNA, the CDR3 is TGCAGTGCTAGACCCGCTACAGGGGCAGGCTCACCCCTCCACCTT. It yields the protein CSARPATGAGSPLHL.

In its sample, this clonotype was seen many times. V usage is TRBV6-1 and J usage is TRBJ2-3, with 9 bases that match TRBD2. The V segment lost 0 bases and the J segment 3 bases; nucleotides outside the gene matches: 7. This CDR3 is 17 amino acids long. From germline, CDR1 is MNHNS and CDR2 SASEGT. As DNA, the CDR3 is TGTGCCAGCAGTGAAGCGTGGCGGGGGGGCCGTACAGATACGCAGTATTTT. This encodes CASSEAWRGGRTDTQYF.

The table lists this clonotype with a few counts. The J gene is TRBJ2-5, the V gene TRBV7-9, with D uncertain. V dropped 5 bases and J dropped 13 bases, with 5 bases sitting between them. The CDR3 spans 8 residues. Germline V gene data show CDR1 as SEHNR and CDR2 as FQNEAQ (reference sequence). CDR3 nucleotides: TGTGCCAGCAGCCCCCCGTACTTC. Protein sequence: CASSPPYF. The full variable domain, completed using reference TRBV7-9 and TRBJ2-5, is DTGVSQNPRHKITKRGQNVTFRCDPISEHNRLYWYRQTLGQGPEFLTYFQNEAQLEKSRLLSDRFSAERPKGSFSTLEIQRTEQGDSAMYLCASSPPYFGPGTRLLVL.